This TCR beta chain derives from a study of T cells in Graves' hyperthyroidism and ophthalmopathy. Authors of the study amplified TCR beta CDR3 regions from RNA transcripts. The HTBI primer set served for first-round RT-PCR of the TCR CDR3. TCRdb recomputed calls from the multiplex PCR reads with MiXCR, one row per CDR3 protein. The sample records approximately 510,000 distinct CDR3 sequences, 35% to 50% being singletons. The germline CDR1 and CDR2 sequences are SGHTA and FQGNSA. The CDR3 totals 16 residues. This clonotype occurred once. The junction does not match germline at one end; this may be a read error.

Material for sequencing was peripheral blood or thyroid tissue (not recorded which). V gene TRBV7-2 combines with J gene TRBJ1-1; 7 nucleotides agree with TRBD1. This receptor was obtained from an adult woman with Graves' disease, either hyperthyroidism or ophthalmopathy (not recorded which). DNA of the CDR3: TGTGCCTGCAGCGTTGGGGAGGGGGCCGGGGGTGCTGAAGCTTTCTTT. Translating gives CACSVGEGAGGAEAFF.